This is a list of T cell receptor beta chains from one sample in a study of neurological immune-mediated disorders. TCRdb fed the 5' RACE reads into MiXCR, producing one record per CDR3 protein. This sample carries about 36,000 distinct CDR3 sequences, about 9.4% of them seen once, and the ten largest clones take 6.6%. Sequencing was carried out using PBMCs. The receptors here all came from a woman between 25 and 40 years old with HTLV-1-associated myelopathy (HAM/TSP). The CDR3 runs from the conserved cysteine through the conserved F or W. D genes are given only for firm matches. Clone size, where shown, is once, few, many, or a class for clones that have expanded.

cdr3_nt cdr3_aa cdr3_length d_call j_call v_call clone_size
TGCAGCGTTGAAGATCTAAAAGAGCAGTTCTTC CSVEDLKEQFF 11 NA TRBJ2-1 TRBV29-1 many
TGCAGTGCTAGGGCCCCGAGGAGCGGCCGCCCCAGTTTCAAAAACATTCAGTACTTC CSARAPRSGRPSFKNIQYF 19 NA TRBJ2-4 TRBV20-1 many
TGCAGTGCTACAGGGCCGGGAAGCTCTGGGGCCAACGTCCTGACTTTC CSATGPGSSGANVLTF 16 NA TRBJ2-6 TRBV20-1 many
TGTGCCAGCCGGACGGAGGGTGGGCAGCCCCAGCATTTT CASRTEGGQPQHF 13 NA TRBJ1-5 TRBV6-1 many
TGTGCCACCAGTGATCCCGGGACAGAACGCCCAGATACGCAGTATTTT CATSDPGTERPDTQYF 16 TRBD1 TRBJ2-3 TRBV24-1 many
TGCGCCAGCAGCGCGGGGGGAGAGACCCAGTACTTC CASSAGGETQYF 12 TRBD2 TRBJ2-5 TRBV5-1 many
TGCGCCAGCAGCACCCAGGGCCTTACCGTTTTCCAAGAGACCCAGTACTTC CASSTQGLTVFQETQYF 17 NA TRBJ2-5 TRBV5-1 many
TGTGCCAGCAGATACCGGACAGGGATCTACGAGCAGTACTTC CASRYRTGIYEQYF 14 TRBD1 TRBJ2-7 TRBV5-6 many
TGCGCCAGCAGCTTGTGGGGTACAGGGGGCGTCTCTGGGGCCAACGTCCTGACTTTC CASSLWGTGGVSGANVLTF 19 TRBD1 TRBJ2-6 TRBV5-1 many
TGCGCCAGCAGCAGAAACGGACAGGGCAACACCGGGGAGCTGTTTTTT CASSRNGQGNTGELFF 16 TRBD1 TRBJ2-2 TRBV5-1 many
TGTGCCAGCAGGGGAGGACGGACCTACGAGCAGTACTTC CASRGGRTYEQYF 13 NA TRBJ2-7 TRBV7-9 few
TGCAGTGCTCCCGGACAGGTTAACTACAATGAGCAGTTCTTC CSAPGQVNYNEQFF 14 TRBD1 TRBJ2-1 TRBV20-1 many
TGCAGTGCCCTAGGGACGGGGGAAGGCTATGGCTACACCTTC CSALGTGEGYGYTF 14 NA TRBJ1-2 TRBV20-1 NA
TGCGCCAGCAGCCCCGATTATGGATACAATGAGCAGTTCTTC CASSPDYGYNEQFF 14 NA TRBJ2-1 TRBV5-1 many
TGCAGTGCTAGGACGGAACAGCGGGGTCATTACAATGAGCAGTTCTTC CSARTEQRGHYNEQFF 16 TRBD2 TRBJ2-1 TRBV20-1 many
TGTGCCAGCAGTGCGGCCAACAGAGGATCTTACGAGCAGTACTTC CASSAANRGSYEQYF 15 NA TRBJ2-7 TRBV25-1 few
TGTGCCAGCAGTGGTGCGCAGGGAAGGCTCGAGCAGTACTTC CASSGAQGRLEQYF 14 NA TRBJ2-7 TRBV6-1 many
TGCAGTGCAAGCAGGACAGGGGCAGATACGCAGTATTTT CSASRTGADTQYF 13 TRBD1 TRBJ2-3 TRBV20-1 many
TGTGCCAGCAGCCCGGACGGCTATGGCTACACCTTC CASSPDGYGYTF 12 NA TRBJ1-2 TRBV7-2 many
TGCGCCAGCAGCTCGGGACAGGGCAGGGATGAGCAGTTCTTC CASSSGQGRDEQFF 14 TRBD1 TRBJ2-1 TRBV5-1 NA
TGCGCCAGCAGCCCCAGTCAAGATACGCAGTATTTT CASSPSQDTQYF 12 NA TRBJ2-3 TRBV5-1 many
TGTGCCAGCAGCCAAGAGAGACGGGTCCGACCTTCTTACAATGAGCAGTTCTTC CASSQERRVRPSYNEQFF 18 NA TRBJ2-1 TRBV3-1 many
NA CASSFYICSASIGAGNSPLHF 21 NA TRBJ1-6 TRBV5-6 NA
TGTGCCAGCAGCTTGGGCCCCGAGGGATCTCAGCCCCAGCATTTT CASSLGPEGSQPQHF 15 NA TRBJ1-5 TRBV7-9 many
TGTGCCAGCAGCCAAGAAGTTTTGGGACAGACAGGGATTACCCACGAGCAGTACTTC CASSQEVLGQTGITHEQYF 19 TRBD1 TRBJ2-7 TRBV3-1 many
TGCAGTGCAGCCGGGGAGCGGGGGCCGAAAGATACGCAGTATTTT CSAAGERGPKDTQYF 15 TRBD2 TRBJ2-3 TRBV20-1 NA
TGTGCCTGGAGGGGCAGGGGGGCCCCGAACACCGGGGAGCTGTTTTTT CAWRGRGAPNTGELFF 16 NA TRBJ2-2 TRBV30 many
TGCAGTGCTAAAAAACCGGGACAGGGGACGGGCGAGCAGTACTTC CSAKKPGQGTGEQYF 15 TRBD1 TRBJ2-7 TRBV20-1 many
TGCAGTGCTAGAGATCCCACAGCCTACGAGCAGTACTTC CSARDPTAYEQYF 13 NA TRBJ2-7 TRBV20-1 many
TGCAGTGCTAGAGATGGTGCCACCGCTAGCAATCAGCCCCAGCATTTT CSARDGATASNQPQHF 16 NA TRBJ1-5 TRBV20-1 many
TGCGCCAGCAGTACGGTGGGGAACACTGAAGCTTTCTTT CASSTVGNTEAFF 13 NA TRBJ1-1 TRBV5-1 many
TGCGCCAGCAGCTTGGCGAATGAGCAGTTCTTC CASSLANEQFF 11 NA TRBJ2-1 TRBV5-1 many
TGCGCCAGCAGTAAAACCGGGACGGGCAACACTGAAGCTTTCTTT CASSKTGTGNTEAFF 15 NA TRBJ1-1 TRBV5-1 many
TGCAGTGCTAGTCTTTTAGCGGGGGCCTACAATGAGCAGTTCTTC CSASLLAGAYNEQFF 15 TRBD2 TRBJ2-1 TRBV20-1 many
TGTGCCAGCAGCCCAAGGGACTGGCCCTACGAGCAGTACTTC CASSPRDWPYEQYF 14 NA TRBJ2-7 TRBV3-1 many
TGTGCCAGCTCACCAGGACAGACGAACACTGAAGCTTTCTTT CASSPGQTNTEAFF 14 NA TRBJ1-1 TRBV18 many
TGTGCCAGCAGCTTGGCCAGGGGGCCTTACAATGAGCAGTTCTTC CASSLARGPYNEQFF 15 TRBD1 TRBJ2-1 TRBV5-6 many
TGCGCCAGCAGCTTGGATACCCGGACAGGGGGTATCTACGAGCAGTACTTC CASSLDTRTGGIYEQYF 17 TRBD1 TRBJ2-7 TRBV5-1 many
TGCAGTAAGGGGGGGGCCTCCCCGTTTGGTGAGCAGTTCTTC CSKGGASPFGEQFF 14 NA TRBJ2-1 TRBV20-1 many